The clone carrying this T cell receptor beta chain came up a few times. Its antigen is as yet unknown. This CDR3 region has 16 residues. The V and J ends lost 4 bases and 3 bases, in that order; junction bases with no gene match: 5. Germline CDR1 LGHNA, CDR2 YNFKEQ. This entry belongs to a study of blood T cells in healthy people across ages. Study-level results: There were more naive CD4+ cells and higher diversity in long-lived donors than in aged donors.

Combining a sample-barcoded 5' primer with a J-beta primer mix, a second PCR ran for roughly 7 to 11 cycles. TCRdb used MiXCR to reprocess the 5' RACE reads, holding one entry per CDR3 protein. This table has hundreds of thousands of distinct CDR3 sequences, approximately 59% appearing once. The material sequenced was blood. The source of this sequence is a man younger than 40 in good health. This chain connects TRBV4-2 to TRBJ2-1, with 11 positions matching TRBD2. The CDR3 here is CASSPQTSGDYNEQFF. CDR3 nucleotides: TGTGCCAGCAGCCCCCAGACTAGCGGGGACTACAATGAGCAGTTCTTC.